A selection of T cell receptor beta chains follows, all from one sample in a study of T cell responses to AZD1222 COVID-19 vaccine. Repertoires were generated with immunoSEQ multiplex PCR, while TCRdb's copy carries only in-frame clones and drops some. There are tens of thousands of clones in the sample; approximately 90% occur only once, and roughly 28% lies in the top ten. The input for sequencing was peripheral blood, taken 28 days after the second AZD1222 dose. The receptors shown here come from an adult who received the AZD1222 COVID-19 vaccine. Both conserved end residues are part of each CDR3. A D gene is named only where the DNA matches it firmly. The size entry is marked missing in some rows and otherwise reads once, few, many or a size class.

V: TRBV11-2; J: TRBJ2-1; D: NA; size: NA; CDR3: CASSLMSGHEQFF; DNA: TGTGCCAGCAGCTTAATGTCGGGCCATGAGCAGTTCTTC
V: TRBV6-5; J: TRBJ2-3; D: TRBD1; size: NA; CDR3: CASRWNRGGDTQYF; DNA: TGTGCCAGCAGGTGGAACAGGGGTGGAGATACGCAGTATTTT
V: TRBV19; J: TRBJ2-7; D: NA; size: NA; CDR3: CASRRGLSYEQYF; DNA: TGTGCCAGTAGAAGGGGACTTTCCTACGAGCAGTACTTC
V: TRBV7-2; J: TRBJ2-1; D: NA; size: NA; CDR3: CASSTPNKGEQFF; DNA: TGTGCCAGCAGCACGCCTAATAAGGGTGAGCAGTTCTTC
V: TRBV9; J: TRBJ2-7; D: NA; size: NA; CDR3: CASSVVTGREQYF; DNA: TGTGCCAGCAGCGTAGTCACAGGGAGGGAGCAGTACTTC
V: TRBV5-5; J: TRBJ1-4; D: NA; size: few; CDR3: CASSLAGGGPSTNEKLFF; DNA: TGTGCCAGCAGCTTGGCCGGGGGGGGCCCGTCAACTAATGAAAAACTGTTTTTT
V: TRBV11-2; J: TRBJ2-1; D: NA; size: NA; CDR3: CASSPRGGIEQFF; DNA: TGTGCCAGCAGCCCCCGAGGGGGGATTGAGCAGTTCTTC
V: TRBV19; J: TRBJ1-1; D: NA; size: NA; CDR3: CASSIAQNTEAFF; DNA: TGTGCCAGTAGTATAGCCCAGAACACTGAAGCTTTCTTT
V: TRBV5-1; J: TRBJ2-7; D: NA; size: NA; CDR3: CASSFVTSSYEQYF; DNA: TGCGCCAGCAGCTTTGTAACCAGCTCCTACGAGCAGTACTTC
V: TRBV7-8; J: TRBJ2-5; D: NA; size: NA; CDR3: CASIPEGQETQYF; DNA: TGTGCCAGCATTCCCGAGGGGCAAGAGACCCAGTACTTC
V: TRBV6-2/TRBV6-3; J: TRBJ1-1; D: NA; size: NA; CDR3: CASSSLRGSRTEAFF; DNA: TGTGCCAGCAGTTCTCTCAGGGGCTCTAGGACTGAAGCTTTCTTT
V: TRBV27; J: TRBJ1-6; D: NA; size: once; CDR3: CASGIERSYGYNSPLHF; DNA: TGTGCCAGCGGGATAGAAAGGTCCTACGGCTATAATTCACCCCTCCACTTT
V: TRBV6-5; J: TRBJ1-1; D: NA; size: NA; CDR3: CASSNYYQNTEAFF; DNA: TGTGCCAGTTCAAACTATTACCAGAACACTGAAGCTTTCTTT
V: TRBV28; J: TRBJ2-1; D: TRBD2; size: NA; CDR3: CASSTLAGAVHEQFF; DNA: TGTGCCAGCAGTACCCTAGCGGGAGCAGTCCATGAGCAGTTCTTC
V: TRBV6-2/TRBV6-3; J: TRBJ1-2; D: NA; size: many; CDR3: CASSYSREGGYGYTF; DNA: TGTGCCAGCAGTTACTCCCGGGAGGGGGGATACGGCTACACCTTC
V: TRBV9; J: TRBJ1-3; D: TRBD1; size: NA; CDR3: CASSGGQGATSGNTIYF; DNA: TGTGCCAGCAGCGGGGGACAGGGGGCCACGTCTGGAAACACCATATATTTT
V: TRBV7-3; J: TRBJ1-3; D: NA; size: NA; CDR3: CASSQEGDSGNTIYF; DNA: TGTGCCAGCAGCCAGGAGGGCGACTCTGGAAACACCATATATTTT
V: TRBV14; J: TRBJ2-2; D: NA; size: NA; CDR3: CASSQDAGELFF; DNA: TGTGCCAGCAGCCAAGACGCCGGGGAGCTGTTTTTT
V: TRBV28; J: TRBJ1-4; D: NA; size: NA; CDR3: CASSLIAEKLFF; DNA: TGTGCCAGCAGTTTAATAGCTGAAAAACTGTTTTTT
V: TRBV7-9; J: TRBJ1-5; D: NA; size: once; CDR3: CASSRGGDQPQHF; DNA: TGTGCCAGCAGTCGAGGGGGAGATCAGCCCCAGCATTTT
V: TRBV7-9; J: TRBJ1-2; D: NA; size: NA; CDR3: CASSLGGGGYTF; DNA: TGTGCCAGCAGCTTGGGGGGCGGAGGCTACACCTTC
V: TRBV4-3; J: TRBJ2-3; D: NA; size: NA; CDR3: CASSQEGGRGTDTQYF; DNA: TGCGCCAGCAGCCAAGAGGGGGGACGGGGCACAGATACGCAGTATTTT
V: TRBV27; J: TRBJ2-7; D: NA; size: NA; CDR3: CASSLADDSYEQYF; DNA: TGTGCCAGCAGTTTGGCCGATGACTCCTACGAGCAGTACTTC
V: TRBV5-1; J: TRBJ1-3; D: NA; size: NA; CDR3: CASTDSGNTIYF; DNA: TGCGCCAGCACGGACTCTGGAAACACCATATATTTT
V: TRBV7-9; J: TRBJ2-7; D: NA; size: NA; CDR3: CATALGGRRYEQYF; DNA: TGTGCCACGGCCTTGGGGGGTCGAAGGTACGAGCAGTACTTC
V: TRBV4-3; J: TRBJ2-7; D: NA; size: NA; CDR3: CASSQASGTLYEQYF; DNA: TGCGCCAGCAGCCAAGCCTCCGGGACACTGTACGAGCAGTACTTC
V: TRBV5-1; J: TRBJ1-2; D: NA; size: NA; CDR3: CASSFSGRDGYTF; DNA: TGCGCCAGCAGCTTCTCAGGGAGAGATGGCTACACCTTC
V: TRBV19; J: TRBJ2-7; D: TRBD2; size: NA; CDR3: CASKLAGARNEQYF; DNA: TGTGCCAGCAAACTAGCGGGAGCCCGAAACGAGCAGTACTTC
V: TRBV5-1; J: TRBJ2-3; D: TRBD2; size: NA; CDR3: CASSTTSGIGDTQYF; DNA: TGCGCCAGCAGCACCACTAGCGGGATAGGAGATACGCAGTATTTT
V: TRBV30; J: TRBJ1-2; D: NA; size: NA; CDR3: CAWRGGEVYGYTF; DNA: TGTGCCTGGAGAGGGGGTGAAGTCTATGGCTACACCTTC
V: TRBV29-1; J: TRBJ2-7; D: TRBD1; size: NA; CDR3: CSARDRTYEQYF; DNA: TGCAGCGCACGGGACAGGACCTACGAGCAGTACTTC
V: TRBV7-2; J: TRBJ2-7; D: TRBD2; size: once; CDR3: CASSLLAGGTYEQYF; DNA: TGTGCCAGCAGCTTATTAGCGGGAGGGACCTACGAGCAGTACTTC
V: TRBV11-3; J: TRBJ2-7; D: NA; size: NA; CDR3: CASSLVSSREQYF; DNA: TGTGCCAGCAGCTTAGTAAGTAGTCGGGAGCAGTACTTC
V: TRBV6-5; J: TRBJ1-1; D: NA; size: NA; CDR3: CASRKMGGNTEAFF; DNA: TGTGCCAGCAGAAAGATGGGAGGTAACACTGAAGCTTTCTTT
V: TRBV9; J: TRBJ1-5; D: TRBD1; size: NA; CDR3: CASSSNQGDQPQHF; DNA: TGTGCCAGCAGCTCAAACCAGGGGGATCAGCCCCAGCATTTT
V: TRBV7-2; J: TRBJ2-1; D: NA; size: NA; CDR3: CASSSEVYNEQFF; DNA: TGTGCCAGCAGCTCGGAGGTCTACAATGAGCAGTTCTTC
V: TRBV7-5; J: TRBJ1-2; D: NA; size: NA; CDR3: CVRSPPGQPNYGYTF; DNA: TGTGTCAGAAGCCCTCCGGGACAGCCGAACTATGGCTACACCTTC
V: TRBV4-2; J: TRBJ1-1; D: TRBD1; size: NA; CDR3: CASSQPDRPNTEAFF; DNA: TGTGCCAGCAGCCAACCGGACAGGCCCAACACTGAAGCTTTCTTT
V: TRBV7-9; J: TRBJ2-1; D: NA; size: NA; CDR3: CASSLEVVGEQFF; DNA: TGTGCCAGCAGCTTAGAGGTCGTAGGTGAGCAGTTCTTC
V: TRBV19; J: TRBJ1-3; D: NA; size: NA; CDR3: CASSTYFASGNTIYF; DNA: TGTGCCAGTAGTACCTACTTTGCGTCTGGAAACACCATATATTTT
V: TRBV4-1; J: TRBJ2-2; D: TRBD1; size: NA; CDR3: CASSPGTGGTGELFF; DNA: TGCGCCAGCAGCCCGGGGACAGGGGGGACCGGGGAGCTGTTTTTT
V: TRBV2; J: TRBJ1-1; D: NA; size: NA; CDR3: CASKTGVSAEAFF; DNA: TGTGCCAGTAAGACGGGGGTTTCGGCTGAAGCTTTCTTT
V: TRBV6-5; J: TRBJ1-5; D: NA; size: NA; CDR3: CASMTGRNQPQHF; DNA: TGTGCCAGCATGACGGGGCGAAATCAGCCCCAGCATTTT
V: TRBV28; J: TRBJ2-7; D: TRBD1; size: few; CDR3: CASSIQGFLSYEQYF; DNA: TGTGCCAGCAGTATACAGGGGTTTCTATCCTACGAGCAGTACTTC
V: TRBV3-1/TRBV3-2; J: TRBJ2-1; D: NA; size: NA; CDR3: CASSHSRSNEQFF; DNA: TGTGCCAGCAGCCATAGCCGTTCGAATGAGCAGTTCTTC
V: TRBV25-1; J: TRBJ2-5; D: TRBD2; size: once; CDR3: CASSGGTSGPETQYF; DNA: TGTGCCAGCAGTGGAGGGACTAGCGGGCCAGAGACCCAGTACTTC
V: TRBV7-2; J: TRBJ2-5; D: NA; size: NA; CDR3: CASRFTPVTETQYF; DNA: TGTGCCAGCAGATTTACACCGGTGACAGAGACCCAGTACTTC
V: TRBV7-2; J: TRBJ2-5; D: NA; size: NA; CDR3: CASIGGGQETQYF; DNA: TGTGCCAGCATAGGCGGAGGCCAAGAGACCCAGTACTTC
V: TRBV24-1; J: TRBJ2-2; D: TRBD2; size: NA; CDR3: CATSDLRISGRANTGELFF; DNA: TGTGCCACCAGTGATTTGCGGATTAGCGGGAGGGCCAACACCGGGGAGCTGTTTTTT
V: TRBV4-1; J: TRBJ1-4; D: NA; size: NA; CDR3: CAPSQGGGVNEKLFF; DNA: TGCGCCCCCAGCCAAGGGGGGGGTGTTAATGAAAAACTGTTTTTT
V: TRBV3-1/TRBV3-2; J: TRBJ1-5; D: NA; size: NA; CDR3: CASSQDQGRQPQHF; DNA: TGTGCCAGCAGCCAAGACCAGGGGAGACAGCCCCAGCATTTT
V: TRBV3-1/TRBV3-2; J: TRBJ2-5; D: NA; size: NA; CDR3: CASSAQSGSQETQYF; DNA: TGTGCCAGCAGCGCCCAGAGCGGGTCACAAGAGACCCAGTACTTC
V: TRBV19; J: TRBJ2-1; D: NA; size: NA; CDR3: CASMVWAGYNEQFF; DNA: TGTGCCAGTATGGTGTGGGCCGGGTACAATGAGCAGTTCTTC
V: TRBV5-5; J: TRBJ1-5; D: NA; size: NA; CDR3: CASSHGAGLDQPQHF; DNA: TGTGCCAGCAGCCACGGTGCGGGGCTCGATCAGCCCCAGCATTTT